Listed here are 24 T cell receptor beta chains from one sample, sequenced in a study of blood T cells in healthy people across ages. It was with a sample-barcoded 5' primer and a J-beta primer mix that a second PCR of roughly 7 to 12 cycles was run. TCRdb redid the calling of the 5' RACE reads with MiXCR, one entry per CDR3 protein. The sample lists hundreds of thousands of distinct CDR3 sequences; around two fifths were seen once. Input material: blood. These receptors were taken from a man aged 80 or over in good health.

This clonotype has only a few counts. This chain uses TRBV6-2 or TRBV6-3 with TRBJ2-3; 10 bases match TRBD2. V shed 6 bases and J 3 bases; nucleotides not matched to a gene: 6. Germline V gene data show CDR1 as MNHEY and CDR2 as SVGEGT. The CDR3 consists of 15 residues. CDR3 nucleotide sequence: TGTGCCAGCAGGCCTAGCGGGAGAATGACAGATACGCAGTATTTT. Translated, it gives CASRPSGRMTDTQYF.

The genes are TRBV21-1 and TRBJ2-1. TRBV21-1 is deemed a pseudogene. The CDR3 loop spans 15 amino acids. The DNA for the CDR3 is TGTGCCAACAGGAAAAGGACGGCGACCTACAATGAGCAGTTCTTC. Amino acid sequence: CANRKRTATYNEQFF.

This clonotype showed up just a few times. The rearrangement links TRBV3-1 to TRBJ2-7, with D possibly being TRBD2 (5 bases). Trimming took 3 bases from V and 7 from J, leaving 13 bases between them. Per the germline V gene, CDR1 is LGHDT and CDR2 is YNNKEL (reference sequence). This CDR3 has 13 residues. The CDR3 loop is CASSHGPRGEQYF. CDR3 nucleotides: TGTGCCAGCAGCCACGGACCCAGAGGGGAGCAGTACTTC.

The chain has TRBV11-1 and TRBJ1-2, with TRBD1 matching 7 bases. CDR1 and CDR2 (germline): SGHAT, FQDESV (reference sequence). The ends lost 3 bases at V and 8 bases at J; junction bases unmatched: 9. This CDR3 is 14 amino acids long. The CDR3 spells CASSFEGAIGGYTF. In DNA, the CDR3 is TGTGCCAGCAGCTTTGAGGGGGCCATAGGAGGCTACACCTTC.

The table lists this clonotype with a few counts. V usage is TRBV7-2 and J usage is TRBJ2-3, with D possibly being TRBD2 (6 bases). The CDR3 runs 13 residues. In germline, CDR1 is SGHTA, CDR2 FQGNSA. The V and J ends lost 5 bases and 7 bases respectively, with 13 bases between them. CDR3 nucleotides: TGTGCCAGCAGCGCAGGGACTGGGAATACGCAGTATTTT. It yields the protein CASSAGTGNTQYF.

This clonotype was recorded a few times. V is TRBV7-2 and J is TRBJ2-1; 9 bases line up with TRBD1. The CDR3 is 16 residues long. V was pared by 7 bases and J by 9 bases, with 16 bases of the junction left unmatched. Germline CDR1 and CDR2: SGHTA and FQGNSA. The CDR3 DNA reads as TGTGCCAGCACCCAAAGTCGGACAGGGGTTCTGGTTGAGCAGTTCTTC. Translating it yields CASTQSRTGVLVEQFF.

The CDR3 is CASSTQRRERRDEQFF. The CDR3 DNA sequence: TGTGCCAGCAGTACCCAAAGGCGGGAGAGGAGGGATGAGCAGTTCTTC. This chain joins TRBV28 and TRBJ2-1, with 7 bases fitting TRBD2. V dropped 5 bases and J dropped 8; count of bases not matched to a gene: 15. Germline values: CDR1 MDHEN, CDR2 SYDVKM. The CDR3 loop spans 16 amino acids. The variable domain in full, completed from reference TRBV28 and TRBJ2-1, reads DVKVTQSSRYLVKRTGEKVFLECVQDMDHENMFWYRQDPGLGLRLIYFSYDVKMKEKGDIPEGYSVSREKKERFSLILESASTNQTSMYLCASSTQRRERRDEQFFGPGTRLTVL.

This rearrangement joins TRBV9 to TRBJ2-3; possibly TRBD2 for D (6 bases). There are 15 residues in the CDR3. Trimming cost V 4 bases and J 4 bases, with 16 bases left between them. The V gene's germline CDR1 is SGDLS and CDR2 YYNGEE. The DNA for the CDR3 is TGTGCCAGCAGCTTAAGCGCGGGGTCGGCAGATACGCAGTATTTT. Its translation is CASSLSAGSADTQYF. The whole variable domain, remainder taken from reference TRBV9 and TRBJ2-3, is DSGVTQTPKHLITATGQRVTLRCSPRSGDLSVYWYQQSLDQGLQFLIQYYNGEERAKGNILERFSAQQFPDLHSELNLSSLELGDSALYFCASSLSAGSADTQYFGPGTRLTVL.

In its sample, this clonotype was seen once. CDR3 in DNA: TGTGCCATCAGTGGAGGCGCTATTGGTGGCTACACCTTC. It codes for CAISGGAIGGYTF. The chain links TRBV10-3 to TRBJ1-2; the D is unclear. V lost 4 bases and J 7 bases, leaving 13 bases between the germline ends. The germline V gene has CDR1 ENHRY and CDR2 SYGVKD. This CDR3 spans 13 amino acids.

Details on this clonotype: This may be a read error, as it is one base from a much larger clone. The chain couples TRBV7-2 to TRBJ2-1, with D uncertain. This CDR3 region has 15 residues. Germline CDR1 and CDR2: SGHTA and FQGNSA. The V end was cut by 5 bases, the J end by 2 bases, with 13 bases between. This CDR3 reads CASSPRTMTYNEQFF. The CDR3 DNA reads TGTGCCAGCAGCCCCCGAACTATGACCTACAATGAGCAGTTCTTC.

This clonotype was seen a few times. This sequence joins TRBV20-1 and TRBJ2-1, with D possibly being TRBD1 (5 bases). Trimming pared 3 bases from V and 4 bases from J, leaving 16 bases between. Germline V gene lookup returns CDR1 DFQATT and CDR2 SNEGSKA (reference sequence). CDR3 length: 15 amino acids. DNA for the CDR3: TGCAGTGCTAGGTCACAGGAGTTTCTTTACAATGAGCAGTTCTTC. It translates to CSARSQEFLYNEQFF.

The J gene is TRBJ1-4, the V gene TRBV14; D not resolved. This CDR3 spans 17 amino acids. Trimming took off 4 bases at V and 0 bases at J, with 15 bases between the two ends. The V gene's germline CDR1 is SGHDN and CDR2 FVKESK. CDR3 in DNA: TGTGCCAGCAGCCCCCGCGGGAGGCTCGCAACTAATGAAAAACTGTTTTTT. Translating gives CASSPRGRLATNEKLFF.

This clonotype was seen only a few times. The chain recombines TRBV12-3 or TRBV12-4 with TRBJ1-4; no reliable D call. The ends were cut back, 3 bases at V and 8 bases at J, with 7 bases in the middle. There are 12 residues in the CDR3. CDR3 DNA sequence: TGTGCCAGCAGTTTTTGGAGCGAAAAACTGTTTTTT. It is translated as CASSFWSEKLFF.

There are a few counts of this clonotype. The chain has TRBV7-2 and TRBJ2-1; D uncertain. V lost 1 base and J lost 7, with 8 bases in between. CDR3 length: 13 residues. The germline V gene has CDR1 SGHTA and CDR2 FQGNSA. The CDR3 sequence is CASSLGPRNEQFF. CDR3 DNA sequence: TGTGCCAGCAGCTTAGGTCCCAGGAATGAGCAGTTCTTC.

The J gene is TRBJ2-7, the V gene TRBV4-2; 10 nucleotides align to TRBD2. CDR1 and CDR2 from the germline V gene are LGHNA and YNFKEQ. This CDR3 contains 19 residues. Germline trimming cut 2 bases from V and 1 base from J; bases unmatched to any gene: 14. The CDR3 sequence is CASSQQDAHGLAASYEQYF. The CDR3 DNA sequence: TGTGCCAGCAGCCAACAAGACGCCCACGGACTAGCGGCTTCCTACGAGCAGTACTTC.

The CDR3 DNA is TGTGCCAGCAGGAGGACTAGCGGGAGTTCCTACAATGAGCAGTTCTTC. Protein product: CASRRTSGSSYNEQFF. The V call is TRBV2, the J call TRBJ2-1, with 13 bases matching TRBD2. CDR1 and CDR2 (germline): SNHLY, FYNNEI. The CDR3 consists of 16 residues. Trimming cost V 6 bases and J 1 base; bases outside gene matches: 3.

The chain recombines TRBV19 with TRBJ2-5; a weak D match, TRBD1 (6 bases). Germline assignment: CDR1 LNHDA and CDR2 SQIVND (reference sequence). The V end lost 3 bases, the J end lost 9 bases, and 14 bases lay between the germline ends. The CDR3 contains 13 residues. Here the CDR3 reads CASSIPQKGAQYF. The CDR3 bases are TGTGCCAGTAGTATTCCACAAAAGGGGGCCCAGTACTTC.

The rearrangement links TRBV9 to TRBJ2-1; D gene ambiguous. The V end lost 3 bases, the J end lost 4 bases, and 11 bases lay between the germline ends. CDR1 and CDR2 (germline): SGDLS, YYNGEE. The CDR3 is 14 amino acids. The CDR3 is CASSALMGYNEQFF. The CDR3 coding sequence is TGTGCCAGCAGCGCCTTAATGGGGTACAATGAGCAGTTCTTC.

The J gene is TRBJ2-7, the V gene TRBV20-1, with 7 bases aligning to TRBD2. Unmatched junction bases numbered 8, after V lost 6 bases and J lost 6 bases. From germline, CDR1 is DFQATT and CDR2 SNEGSKA (reference sequence). CDR3 length: 12 amino acids. CDR3 DNA sequence: TGCAGTGCCCGACTAGCTACGCGCGAGCAGTACTTC. Amino acids: CSARLATREQYF.

V is TRBV6-5 and J is TRBJ1-6; 7 bases are shared with TRBD1. CDR1 is MNHEY, CDR2 SVGAGI, per germline. The CDR3 runs to 13 residues. Germline trimming cut 6 bases from V and 9 bases from J; bases unmatched to any gene: 5. CDR3 nucleotide sequence: TGTGCCAGCAGACAGGGGTTAGGTTCACCCCTCCACTTT. The encoded protein is CASRQGLGSPLHF.

The chain couples TRBV6-2 or TRBV6-3 to TRBJ2-3, with TRBD2 identical over 11 bases. Germline CDR1 is MNHEY and CDR2 is SVGEGT. The length of the CDR3 is 16 residues. The V and J ends lost 5 bases and 4 bases, in that order; junction bases with no gene match: 8. The DNA for the CDR3 is TGTGCCAGCAGTCCTCGGGTAGCGGGAGGGTCAGATACGCAGTATTTT. Its protein is CASSPRVAGGSDTQYF.

The rearrangement links TRBV24-1 to TRBJ2-3, with TRBD1 matching 9 bases. The CDR3 extends over 14 amino acids. Germline CDR1 is KGHDR and CDR2 is SFDVKD. After removal of 4 bases from V and 6 bases from J, the junction contained 4 bases not matched to a gene. CDR3 coding DNA: TGTGCCACCAGTGACGGACAGGGGTGGGATACGCAGTATTTT. It is translated as CATSDGQGWDTQYF.

This clonotype has a handful of counts. The chain recombines TRBV12-3 or TRBV12-4 with TRBJ1-1; D is possibly TRBD1 (5 bases). The CDR3 runs 13 residues. Trimming stripped 6 bases from V and 6 bases from J, with 14 bases between. The CDR3 loop is CASSPRQIPEAFF. CDR3 DNA sequence: TGTGCCAGCAGCCCACGACAGATTCCTGAAGCTTTCTTT.

This clonotype occurred a few times. This chain uses TRBV14 with TRBJ2-5, with D possibly matching TRBD2 (8 bases). The CDR3 covers 14 residues. V lost 1 base to trimming and J lost 11 bases, with 17 bases between them. Germline-derived CDR1 and CDR2 are SGHDN and FVKESK. The CDR3 nucleotides read TGTGCCAGCAGCCAAGCTAAGGGACAGCGGGAGCAGTACTTC. This translates into CASSQAKGQREQYF.